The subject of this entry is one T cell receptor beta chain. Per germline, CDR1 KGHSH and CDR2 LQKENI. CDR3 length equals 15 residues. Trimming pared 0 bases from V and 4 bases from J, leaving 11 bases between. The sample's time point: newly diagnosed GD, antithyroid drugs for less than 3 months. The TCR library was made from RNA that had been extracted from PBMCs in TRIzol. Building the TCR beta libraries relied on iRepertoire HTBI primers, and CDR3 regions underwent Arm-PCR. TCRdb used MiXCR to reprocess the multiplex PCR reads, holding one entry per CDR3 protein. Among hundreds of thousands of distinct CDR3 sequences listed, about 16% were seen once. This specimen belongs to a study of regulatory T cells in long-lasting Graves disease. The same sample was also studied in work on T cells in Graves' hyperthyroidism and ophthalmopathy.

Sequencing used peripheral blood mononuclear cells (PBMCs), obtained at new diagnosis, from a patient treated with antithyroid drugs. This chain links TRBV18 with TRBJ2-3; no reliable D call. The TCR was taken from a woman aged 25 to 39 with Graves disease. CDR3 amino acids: CASSPPTKIADTQYF. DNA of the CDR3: TGTGCCAGCTCACCACCGACAAAGATTGCAGATACGCAGTATTTT.